The entry below describes one T cell receptor (beta chain). This receptor's antigen is unknown. No per-base quality is available; no much larger clone lies one base away. Based on the germline V gene, the CDR1 and CDR2 sequences are SNHLY and FYNNEI. Trimming at the junction amounts to 4 bases on V and 5 bases on J, and the germline ends lie 8 bases apart. From the cysteine up to the phenylalanine, the CDR3 has a length of 12 residues. Only the CDR3 portion is preserved as DNA: 36 bases, with reading frame beginning at the first base. The data derive from a study of early stage breast cancer tumors (dated by TCRdb to about 2017). Notes on the research overall: Of the roughly 15 invasive breast tumors, twelve were found to be estrogen receptor-positive, progesterone receptor-positive and HER2-negative. Eight of the 12 ER+/PR+/HER2- tumors were invasive ductal carcinomas, while the other four were invasive lobular carcinomas. A read coverage of roughly 10-fold per sample was achieved on average. The samples as a whole yielded around 2.5 million detected templates, corresponding to about 1.1 million unique clonotypes. On the study overall, not on this receptor specifically: Because the cohort was small, analysis by tumor subtype was not possible. Approximately 2.3-fold higher T cell density and higher clonality were observed in tumors than in adjacent normal breast tissue. Bulk genomic DNA sequencing of unsorted cells missed chain pairing and functional markers such as CD4, CD8 and FOXP3. Repertoires from blood and normal breast were more alike than repertoires from blood and tumor, and in about 90% of the 16 patients, comparing each tissue with blood separated tumor from normal. Enriched TCRB sequences shared across patients were mostly commonly generated sequences, unlikely to play an important role in the tumor microenvironment.

The study profiled bulk TCR beta-chain repertoires in matched peripheral blood, tumor and adjacent normal breast tissue taken from approximately 15 patients with early-stage breast cancer. Before surgery, 5-10 mL of whole blood was collected in EDTA tubes and processed within 2 hours. Ficoll-Paque centrifugation in SepMate-50 tubes was used to isolate peripheral blood mononuclear cells. For storage in liquid nitrogen, PBMCs were cryopreserved as aliquots of roughly 1.9 to 4.5 million cells in roughly 90% FBS with 10% DMSO. Genomic DNA was extracted with the Qiagen AllPrep DNA/RNA Mini kit. Every sample was amplified as two independent genomic DNA replicates, using roughly 0.45 ug for blood and 1.5 ug for tumor or normal breast. Following the manufacturer's instructions, the ImmunoSeq Intro kit was used to carry out TCRB sequencing on genomic DNA. For absolute quantification, the roughly 32-cycle multiplex PCR included proprietary primers along with spike-in control sequences. Single-end 150-bp reads were used to sequence an 87-bp fragment covering the CDR3 and the flanking V and J genes. Each lane of an Illumina MiSeq running version 3.0 chemistry carried seven multiplexed samples, with two replicates apiece. The study's processing was this. Raw data were processed with the vendor's proprietary pipeline, and both replicates were merged into a single result per sample. Productive rearrangements sharing the V-gene family, CDR3 amino acid sequence and J-gene segment were defined as clonotypes. Clonality was calculated as 1 minus the normalized Shannon entropy (Pielou evenness) of TCRB abundances. To estimate T cell density, the total number of templates was divided by the input cell count, which was inferred from how much DNA went in. Recon was used with default parameters to estimate total repertoire diversity and clonality. A clonotype was considered tumor-enriched if its abundance in tumor exceeded 0.1% and was at least 32-fold higher than its abundance in normal breast. TCRdb provides this immuneACCESS table in a form limited to in-frame rearrangements. Some clones are lacking; in checked studies, under half of them reflect an unresolved V gene, and why the rest are absent is not known. The V and J calls and the clone size are those of that table, but D and trimming were determined from the DNA. This sample lists around 50,000 clones; around 83% were detected once. Together, the top ten hold approximately 1.5% of the sample.

This sequence was found in a person aged 45-60 years with breast cancer. The sequence links TRBV2 to TRBJ1-1; the D gene remains uncertain. Sequenced: blood. The CDR3 has the sequence CASSVVSTEAFF. The nucleotide sequence is given as TGTGCCAGCAGTGTCGTGTCTACTGAAGCTTTCTTT.